These 25 T cell receptor beta chains were all obtained from the same sample, sequenced in a study of radiation and T cells in renal cell carcinoma. Clones were read by immunoSEQ multiplex PCR, and TCRdb kept only the in-frame ones, dropping some. Of fewer than 85,000 clones listed, about nine tenths are singletons. This sample's time point: blood 4 weeks post-SBRT, at nephrectomy. The treatment was: 15 Gy SBRT to primary tumor, nephrectomy 4 weeks later. The sample here was blood, taken from a patient whose treatment included radiotherapy and nephrectomy. Receptors were obtained from a woman aged 70-85 years with renal cell carcinoma.

J is TRBJ1-4 and V is TRBV4-2; no definite D call. Germline V lookup: CDR1 LGHNA, CDR2 YNFKEQ. V was pared by 4 bases and J by 5 bases, with 5 bases between. The CDR3 has 12 amino acids. CDR3 sequence: CASSRTNEKLFF. CDR3 coding DNA: TGTGCCAGCAGCCGTACAAATGAAAAACTGTTTTTT.

The chain is built from TRBV11-2 and TRBJ2-2; D unclear. The CDR3 sequence is 14 residues long. Germline V lookup: CDR1 SGHAT, CDR2 FQNNGV. Trimming cost V 4 bases and J 2 bases, with 8 bases left between them. CDR3 loop: CASSSRENTGELFF. For the CDR3, the DNA is TGTGCCAGCAGCTCCCGCGAAAACACCGGGGAGCTGTTTTTT.

This clone was recorded once. This chain connects TRBV11-2 to TRBJ2-5; D is possibly TRBD2 (6 bases). Germline assignment: CDR1 SGHAT and CDR2 FQNNGV. V shed 4 bases and J shed 5 bases, with 17 bases lying between them. The length of the CDR3 is 15 residues. The CDR3 loop reads CASSSDKLASETQYF. In nucleotides, the CDR3 is TGTGCCAGCAGCTCCGATAAACTAGCCTCGGAGACCCAGTACTTC.

This clone showed up just a few times. The chain couples TRBV14 to TRBJ2-2; TRBD1 matches 8 bases. Trimming took 6 bases from V and 1 from J; bases not matched to a gene: 1. This CDR3 contains 14 residues. The germline CDR1 and CDR2 sequences are SGHDN and FVKESK. The CDR3 DNA is TGTGCCAGCAGGGGGACAGGGAACACCGGGGAGCTGTTTTTT. Its translation is CASRGTGNTGELFF.

The genes are TRBV5-1 and TRBJ2-6, with 9 bases that match TRBD1. With V trimmed by 4 bases and J by 2 bases, 10 bases remained unmatched. CDR1 and CDR2 from the germline V gene are SGHRS and YFSETQ. The CDR3 is made up of 18 amino acids. The DNA for the CDR3 is TGCGCCAGCAGCCTCCCCGGGACAGGGTTCCCTGGGGCCAACGTCCTGACTTTC. Amino acids: CASSLPGTGFPGANVLTF.

In its sample, this clone was seen once. V usage is TRBV2 and J usage is TRBJ1-3; TRBD1 matches 7 bases. Per the germline V gene, CDR1 is SNHLY and CDR2 is FYNNEI. V lost 5 bases, J lost 0 bases, and 4 bases stayed unmatched. This CDR3 contains 15 residues. The CDR3 here is CASSLTGVSGNTIYF. CDR3 sequence (DNA): TGTGCCAGCAGTCTTACAGGGGTCTCTGGAAACACCATATATTTT.

The V gene is TRBV30, the J gene TRBJ1-4; no reliable D call. Germline V gene sequence: CDR1 GTSNPN, CDR2 SVGIG (reference sequence). The ends were cut back, 2 bases at V and 7 bases at J, with 8 bases in the middle. This CDR3 comprises 12 residues. The CDR3 loop reads CAWSPGSEKLFF. The CDR3 bases are TGTGCCTGGAGTCCGGGAAGTGAAAAACTGTTTTTT.

The gene calls are TRBV19 and TRBJ1-1; D perhaps matches TRBD1 (5 bases). From germline, CDR1 is LNHDA and CDR2 SQIVND (reference sequence). Trimming took 0 bases from V and 4 from J, leaving 12 bases between them. CDR3 length: 15 amino acids. CDR3 region: CASSIDLSGGTEAFF. The CDR3 DNA follows: TGTGCCAGTAGTATAGATCTTTCGGGGGGCACTGAAGCTTTCTTT.

The V gene is TRBV9, the J gene TRBJ2-1, with unresolved D. Germline V CDR1 and CDR2: SGDLS, YYNGEE. V was shortened by 3 bases and J by 0 bases, with 13 bases between the two germline ends. The CDR3 spans 16 residues. The CDR3 DNA sequence: TGTGCCAGCAGCGCATCCCTGGCTAACTCCTACAATGAGCAGTTCTTC. It encodes CASSASLANSYNEQFF.

Only one count was recorded for this clone. This chain joins TRBV4-2 and TRBJ2-7; D possibly uses TRBD1 or TRBD2 (5 bases each). This CDR3 has 16 amino acids. Trimming cost V 1 base and J 2 bases, with 15 bases left between them. Germline assignment: CDR1 LGHNA and CDR2 YNFKEQ. CDR3 bases: TGTGCCAGCAGCCAAGCCCCCGGGACGGGCCCCTACGAGCAGTACTTC. It translates to CASSQAPGTGPYEQYF.

The chain's CDR3 is CASSPVEELSGNTIYF. The CDR3 DNA follows: TGTGCCAGCTCACCAGTCGAAGAACTCTCTGGAAACACCATATATTTT. The rearrangement links TRBV18 to TRBJ1-3; D gene unclear. V lost 2 bases and J 0 bases, leaving 11 bases between the germline ends. CDR1 and CDR2 from the germline V gene are KGHSH and LQKENI. The length of the CDR3 is 16 residues.

The chain has TRBV7-2 and TRBJ2-3; 8 positions agree with TRBD2. V trimming: 6 bases; J trimming: 3 bases; junction bases outside the gene matches: 11. CDR3 length: 16 amino acids. Looked up from germline, CDR1 is SGHTA and CDR2 is FQGNSA. Here the CDR3 DNA reads TGTGCCAGCAGTTCCCCCGGCGGGGGGTTAACAGATACGCAGTATTTT. Translation gives CASSSPGGGLTDTQYF.

This clone turned up a few times. The rearrangement joins TRBV5-6 to TRBJ1-2, with 8 positions matching TRBD1. Germline lookup yields CDR1 SGHDT and CDR2 YYEEEE. The junction had 6 bases not matched to a gene; V was cut back by 0 bases and J by 8 bases. CDR3 size: 14 residues. The CDR3 region has the DNA TGTGCCAGCAGCTTGGGGCAGGGGGCGGGAGGCTACACCTTC. The encoded protein is CASSLGQGAGGYTF.

The CDR3 nucleotides are TGTGCCAGCAGCTTTTGGACTAGCGCGGACAATGAGCAGTTCTTC. Its translation: CASSFWTSADNEQFF. This rearrangement joins TRBV7-8 to TRBJ2-1; 9 bases are a match to TRBD2. Germline CDR1 is SGHVS and CDR2 is FQNEAQ. Trimming removed 3 bases from V and 5 bases from J; junction bases left unmatched: 5. This CDR3 contains 15 residues. Looking up the rest from reference TRBV7-8 and TRBJ2-1 gives the full variable domain: GAGVSQSPRYKVAKRGQDVALRCDPISGHVSLFWYQQALGQGPEFLTYFQNEAQLDKSGLPSDRFFAERPEGSVSTLKIQRTQQEDSAVYLCASSFWTSADNEQFFGPGTRLTVL.

V and J are TRBV27 and TRBJ1-5; TRBD1 is a possible D gene (5 bases). The CDR3 contains 14 residues. Germline loops: CDR1 MNHEY, CDR2 SMNVEV (reference sequence). Deletions cut 6 bases from V and 3 bases from J, with 12 bases between. The CDR3: CASRQAGSNQPQHF. The CDR3, as DNA: TGTGCCAGCAGGCAAGCAGGGTCCAATCAGCCCCAGCATTTT.

This chain links TRBV5-4 with TRBJ2-1, with D possibly being TRBD2 (7 bases). Germline lookup yields CDR1 SGHNT and CDR2 YYREEE (reference sequence). There are 14 residues in the CDR3. Trimming pared 5 bases from V and 5 bases from J, leaving 14 bases between. For the CDR3, the DNA is TGTGCCAGCAGTCCCGGGGGGCCCCACAATGAGCAGTTCTTC. Translated: CASSPGGPHNEQFF.

J is TRBJ2-1 and V is TRBV7-2; no clear D gene. This CDR3 has 14 amino acids. Germline V gene lookup returns CDR1 SGHTA and CDR2 FQGNSA. The V and J ends lost 0 bases and 2 bases respectively, with 5 bases between them. The CDR3, as DNA: TGTGCCAGCAGCTTAGCGGAGACCTACAATGAGCAGTTCTTC. Translated, it gives CASSLAETYNEQFF.

This chain joins TRBV5-1 and TRBJ2-3; 14 bases map to TRBD2. The CDR3 has 16 residues. The junction had 9 bases not matched to a gene; V was cut back by 5 bases and J by 7 bases. Germline V CDR1 and CDR2: SGHRS, YFSETQ. For the CDR3, the DNA is TGCGCCAGCAGTTTGCCCGGGACTAGCGGGGGAAATACGCAGTATTTT. It encodes CASSLPGTSGGNTQYF.

The J gene is TRBJ2-3, the V gene TRBV19, with 9 bases lining up with TRBD2. V trimming: 3 bases; J trimming: 6 bases; junction bases outside the gene matches: 7. Germline CDR1 reads LNHDA; CDR2 reads SQIVND (reference sequence). This CDR3 comprises 15 residues. This CDR3 is CASSILSGGSDTQYF. The CDR3 DNA is TGTGCCAGTAGTATCCTTAGCGGGGGTTCGGATACGCAGTATTTT.

The chain employs TRBV6-1 and TRBJ2-7; the match to TRBD2 covers 8 bases. The ends lost 5 bases at V and 5 bases at J; junction bases unmatched: 8. Germline CDR1 is MNHNS and CDR2 is SASEGT. CDR3 length: 14 amino acids. As DNA, the CDR3 is TGTGCCAGCAGTAGCCGTATCGGGGGGGACGAGCAGTACTTC. This translates into CASSSRIGGDEQYF.

This clone has a single count. This chain links TRBV14 with TRBJ1-1; maybe TRBD1 (6 bases). Trimming pared 4 bases from V and 5 bases from J, leaving 14 bases between. CDR1 is SGHDN, CDR2 FVKESK, per germline. CDR3 length: 14 residues. The CDR3 DNA is TGTGCCAGCAGCCGCCAGGGGAGGGATACTGAAGCTTTCTTT. Protein product: CASSRQGRDTEAFF. The whole variable domain, remainder taken from reference TRBV14 and TRBJ1-1, is EAGVTQFPSHSVIEKGQTVTLRCDPISGHDNLYWYRRVMGKEIKFLLHFVKESKQDESGMPNNRFLAERTGGTYSTLKVQPAELEDSGVYFCASSRQGRDTEAFFGQGTRLTVV.

The chain recombines TRBV28 with TRBJ1-2; maybe TRBD1 (6 bases). The germline V gene encodes CDR1 MDHEN and CDR2 SYDVKM. The CDR3 spans 13 residues. The V and J ends lost 5 bases and 4 bases respectively, with 11 bases between them. The CDR3 loop reads CASSATGIYGYTF. In DNA, the CDR3 is TGTGCCAGCAGTGCAACAGGGATCTATGGCTACACCTTC.

The chain couples TRBV9 to TRBJ2-5; D gene uncertain. CDR3 length: 13 residues. Germline assignment: CDR1 SGDLS and CDR2 YYNGEE. Trimming shortened V by 0 bases and J by 1 base, and 4 bases separated the two germline ends. The DNA for the CDR3 is TGTGCCAGCAGCGTAGAATTCCAAGAGACCCAGTACTTC. Protein product: CASSVEFQETQYF.

Here the CDR3 DNA reads TGTGCCAGCACCGGGGGCGAGGGAATTATCGATACGCAGTATTTT. It translates to CASTGGEGIIDTQYF. The V call is TRBV6-1, the J call TRBJ2-3, with D perhaps given as TRBD1 or TRBD2 (6 bases each). With 7 bases removed from V and 6 bases from J, the gap between germline ends came to 20 bases. The germline gives CDR1 MNHNS, CDR2 SASEGT. The CDR3 is made up of 15 amino acids.

The V and J genes are TRBV18 and TRBJ2-7; no clear D gene. Germline assignment: CDR1 KGHSH and CDR2 LQKENI. Trimming left V 1 base short and J 2 bases short, with 9 bases between. The CDR3 is 14 amino acids. This chain's CDR3 is CASSPLDGAYEQYF. CDR3 sequence (DNA): TGTGCCAGCTCACCACTAGACGGAGCCTACGAGCAGTACTTC. The full variable domain, in which reference TRBV18 and TRBJ2-7 provide the parts outside the CDR3, is NAGVMQNPRHLVRRRGQEARLRCSPMKGHSHVYWYRQLPEEGLKFMVYLQKENIIDESGMPKERFSAEFPKEGPSILRIQQVVRGDSAAYFCASSPLDGAYEQYFGPGTRLTVT.